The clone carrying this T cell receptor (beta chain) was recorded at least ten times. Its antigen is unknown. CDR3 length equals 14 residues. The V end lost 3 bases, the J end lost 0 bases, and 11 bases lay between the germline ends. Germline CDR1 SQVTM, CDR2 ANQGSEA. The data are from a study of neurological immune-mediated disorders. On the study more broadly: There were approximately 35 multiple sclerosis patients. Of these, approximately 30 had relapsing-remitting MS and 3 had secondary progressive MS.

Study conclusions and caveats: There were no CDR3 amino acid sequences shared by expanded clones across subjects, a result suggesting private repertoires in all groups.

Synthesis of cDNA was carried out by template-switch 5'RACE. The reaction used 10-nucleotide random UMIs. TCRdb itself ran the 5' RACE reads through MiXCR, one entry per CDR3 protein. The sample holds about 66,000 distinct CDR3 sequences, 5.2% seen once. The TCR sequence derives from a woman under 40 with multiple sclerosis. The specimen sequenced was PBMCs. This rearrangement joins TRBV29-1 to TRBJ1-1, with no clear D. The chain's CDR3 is CSVDGARLNTEAFF. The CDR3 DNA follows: TGCAGCGTTGACGGCGCAAGATTGAACACTGAAGCTTTCTTT.